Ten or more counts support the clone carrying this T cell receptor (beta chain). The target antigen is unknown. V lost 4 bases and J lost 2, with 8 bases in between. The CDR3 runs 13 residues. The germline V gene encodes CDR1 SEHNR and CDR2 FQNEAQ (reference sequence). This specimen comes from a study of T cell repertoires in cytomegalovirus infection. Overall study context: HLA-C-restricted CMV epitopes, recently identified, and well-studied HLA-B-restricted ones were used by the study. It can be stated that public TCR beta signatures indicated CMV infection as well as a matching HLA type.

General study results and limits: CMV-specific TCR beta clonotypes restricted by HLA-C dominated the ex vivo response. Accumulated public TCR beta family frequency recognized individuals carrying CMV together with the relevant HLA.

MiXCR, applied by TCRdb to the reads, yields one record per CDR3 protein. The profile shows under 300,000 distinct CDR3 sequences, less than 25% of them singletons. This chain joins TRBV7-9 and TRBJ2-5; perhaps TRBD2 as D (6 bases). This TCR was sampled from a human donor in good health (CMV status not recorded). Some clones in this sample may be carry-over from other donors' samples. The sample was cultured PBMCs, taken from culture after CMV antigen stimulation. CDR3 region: CASSWRVQETQYF. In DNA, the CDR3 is TGTGCCAGCAGCTGGAGGGTTCAAGAGACCCAGTACTTC.